This T cell receptor beta chain was sequenced in a study of cytomegalovirus exposure and HLA in healthy donors (dated by TCRdb to 2015 to 2018). As for the study more broadly: According to an earlier analysis of 450 to 650 of the donors, about 190 million T cells yielded 100 million or so unique TCR beta sequences and 250 to 350 Gb of sequence data. Roughly 300 gigabases of sequencing data and around 88 million unique TCR sequences made up an early release that covered several hundred HLA-typed donors. The study aimed to test whether signatures of past pathogen exposure could be identified by cataloging public T cell receptors. Of the 300 to 450 genotyped donors, approximately 82% fell in the genetic ancestry cluster associated with self-reported Caucasian donors. Typing coverage varied by locus: roughly 620-630 donors for A, B, C, DRB1 and DQB1; roughly 500 for DQA1; 600 to 610 for DPA1; approximately 470 for DPB1. A later genetic analysis took genome-wide SNP genotypes for 398 of the 666 donors and used that subset as a discovery cohort. In addition to the first cohort of 666 subjects, a separate validation cohort of approximately 130 different subjects was used. A later analysis re-analyzed previously published TCR beta repertoires from approximately 670 donors and added high-resolution HLA genotyping to study TCR occurrence patterns. High-throughput TCR immunosequencing, statistical association of individual TCRs with disease status, and machine learning were combined to predict cytomegalovirus infection status. An earlier analysis of some 500 of the donors applied high-throughput TCR beta sequencing to assess whether each TCR beta V gene segment acted as functional or pseudogenic. Class I and class II HLA loci were covered by the typing at four-digit resolution. Among around 400 genotyped donors of the cohort, an average of approximately 240,000 unique TCR beta nucleotide sequences was sequenced per donor, of which about 19% were non-productive. Roughly 5 DR-DQ haplotypes were handled as single units for association and clustering because linkage in the cohort was strong. The study profiled the T cell repertoires of about 640 subjects by immunosequencing and related them to cytomegalovirus serostatus. The later analysis used no new phenotypic data to find candidate immune exposures, relying instead on TCR beta sequences and their occurrence across donors. Donor age, sex, ethnicity and CMV serostatus were collected together with the repertoire data. Every repertoire in the discovery cohort had been generated on one and the same sequencing platform.

Note on this clone: The specificity of this receptor is unknown. No much larger clonotype is one base removed from it; base qualities were not supplied.

V loses 2 bases at its end and J loses 6 bases; junction bases beyond the gene matches: 8. The CDR3 holds 17 amino acids from the cysteine to the phenylalanine. The entry retains the CDR3 DNA only, 51 bases that are in frame from base 1. Reading the germline V gene gives CDR1 MGHRA and CDR2 YSYEKL. Receptor libraries were prepared by the immunoSEQ multiplex PCR assay. For the multiplex PCR, a mixture combining 60 forward primers for TCR Vbeta segments and 13 reverse primers for TCR Jbeta segments was used. The CDR3 region of rearranged TCR beta genes was amplified from genomic DNA with a multiplex PCR assay. The Illumina HiSeq System was used to sequence the amplified TCR beta libraries as 87-base-pair reads. The paper's data handling went like this. A later analysis counted 65 million to 90 million unique TCR beta chains across the 650 to 700 repertoires, and roughly 10 million of these chains were shared by at least two donors. Raw reads were error-corrected and collapsed into unique sequences by a nearest-neighbor algorithm in which closely related sequences were merged to remove PCR and sequencing errors. CDR3 sequences were aligned to IMGT reference sequences to assign V, D and J gene segments. For a sequence to be retained, a match of at least six nucleotides to both a V gene segment and a J gene segment was required. Rearrangements were classified as productive when the CDR3 lacked stop codons and remained in frame with V and J, and all other rearrangements were classified as non-productive. CDR3 was defined by IMGT convention, running from the second conserved V-encoded cysteine to the conserved J-encoded phenylalanine. The earlier analysis of fewer than 750 of the donors excluded sequences that lacked an unambiguous match to a single V gene segment. In an earlier analysis of approximately 560 of the donors, a V segment was called functional when productive rearrangements were above 56.7%, and segregating when the standard deviation between donors exceeded 5%. A statistical classification framework was built to diagnose cytomegalovirus status from the catalog of TCR beta chain sequences. In a later analysis, V and J genes were assigned by comparing TCR nucleotide sequences against IMGT/GENE-DB human TR gene sequences. In a later analysis, CDR3 sequences and most-parsimonious VDJ recombination scenarios were assigned using the TCRdist pipeline. In a later analysis, each TCR beta chain was defined by its CDR3 amino acid sequence together with its V-gene family, and reads without a unique V-gene family were excluded. To address suspected cross-contamination and a sequencing artifact, a later analysis removed 450 to 700 highly shared, low-generation-probability nucleotide sequences. In a later analysis, a clonal expansion index for each public chain was calculated from normalized within-repertoire ranks of inferred template counts. A later analysis computed generation probabilities with a VDJ recombination model fitted to out-of-frame rearrangements, and checked the results against IGoR. In a later analysis, hypergeometric tests were used to score TCR-TCR, TCR-HLA and TCR-CMV co-occurrence, with a repertoire-size bias correction applied to TCR pairs. False discovery rates were estimated in a later analysis by permuting HLA or CMV assignments 20 times. In a later analysis, co-occurring TCRs were grouped with DBSCAN, and TCRdist sequence similarity was added when clustering was performed within HLA-allele-positive subsets. Repertoires with fewer than 30,000 or more than 120,000 public chains, plus five repertoires with anomalous nucleotide sharing, were excluded from co-occurrence clustering. TCRdb provides this immuneACCESS table in a form limited to in-frame rearrangements. Some clones are lacking; in checked studies, under half of them reflect an unresolved V gene, and why the rest are absent is not known. That table furnishes V, J and clone size, whereas the DNA furnished D and trimming. Recorded for this sample are more than 95,000 clones; 60% to 75% of them occurred a single time. Of the sample, approximately 3.2% is held by the ten largest clones.

What the study reported, not specific to this receptor: In a later genetic analysis, a missense DCLRE1C variant was associated with V-gene and J-gene trimming of TCR beta chains, and the association was replicated in an independent cohort. In a later analysis, HLA-associated TCR beta chains showed more clonal expansion and lower generation probabilities than non-associated chains that were equally common. Because some donors lacked HLA typing at each locus, the association tests relied only on the typed subset. Most TCR sequences were seen in very few donors, while some public TCRs were found in many individuals. Cytomegalovirus status was reported to be diagnosed by the classifier with high specificity and sensitivity in both the original and validation cohorts. It was suggested by the authors that the approach could potentially be generalized to other disease states and immunological phenotypes. In a later analysis, 15,000 to 20,000 TCR beta sequences were associated with specific HLA alleles at a false discovery rate of 0.05. The earlier analysis of about 600 of the donors excluded some 16 rarely observed V segments, including chromosome 9 orphons, because counts were too low. Some IMGT-functional V segments, including TRBV6-2 and TRBV6-3, could not be told apart with the 87-base-pair reads, so those segments were excluded. This cohort had only TCR beta chains sequenced, and the lack of alpha or paired-chain data limited which features could be detected. Several of the top co-occurrence clusters appeared to be linked to parvovirus B19, influenza, CMV and Epstein-Barr virus, according to a later analysis. In an earlier analysis of approximately 590 of the donors, most TCR beta V segments appeared in productive rearrangements about 87% or about 30% of the time, broadly matching IMGT annotations. A cluster of highly shared sequence variants was judged likely to represent a technical artifact of the sequencing pipeline. Three of the identified cytomegalovirus-associated TCR beta chains were confirmed in vitro to be specific for cytomegalovirus antigens. According to a later analysis, TCR association rates differed among HLA loci, with DRB1 alleles showing the most associated TCRs and HLA-C alleles showing the fewest. When HLA alleles, especially DR and DQ, strongly co-occurred, attributing TCR associations to individual alleles was difficult. A later genetic analysis reported fewer N-insertions in productive TCRs among donors in an Asian-associated ancestry cluster than the roughly 620-donor mean. The presence/absence analyses assumed that sequencing depth was roughly uniform across donors, and that assumption may not be true. Immune exposure information for the cohort was limited to CMV serostatus. Correlated functional status among segregating V segments might be attributable to linkage disequilibrium, but an unknown experimental factor could not be ruled out. The study listed over 150 TCR beta chains as associated with cytomegalovirus. According to a later analysis, most CMV-associated TCR beta chains appeared to be HLA-restricted, and the HLA associations seemed to be driven largely by CMV exposure. A further reported finding was that TCR beta sequences accurately predicted the HLA-A and HLA-B alleles for most subjects in the first cohort.

The cohort comprised some 700 healthy bone marrow donors. Cohort members were all nominally healthy when sampled, although unrecorded immune exposures were likely present. The donor was CMV seropositive and was included in the group of almost 300 seropositive cohort members. A peripheral blood sample was provided by each donor, and peripheral blood mononuclear cells were used for TCR beta sequencing. The Qiagen DNeasy Blood Extraction Kit was used to extract genomic DNA from the blood cell samples. This sequence originates from a female donor in good health and CMV-seropositive. The rearrangement combines TRBV4-1 with TRBJ1-4; the central 11 bases match TRBD1. Sequencing was done on a sample of PBMCs. The bases read TGCGCCAGCAGCCAACTTTTATTGGGACAGGGGGATGAAAAACTGTTTTTT. Its protein is CASSQLLLGQGDEKLFF.